This TCR beta chain was documented in a study of cytomegalovirus exposure and HLA in healthy donors (dated by TCRdb to the late 2010s). Study-level background: The roughly 700 repertoires of the first cohort and the 95 to 150 validation repertoires were produced on the same platform, according to a later analysis. The study was designed to test whether signatures of past pathogen exposure could be identified by cataloging public T cell receptors. A separate validation cohort of 100 to 150 different subjects was used in addition to the approximately 700-subject first cohort. To predict cytomegalovirus infection status, the study combined high-throughput TCR immunosequencing, statistical association of individual TCRs with disease status, and machine learning.

As encoded in the germline V gene (reference sequence), CDR1 is MNHEY while CDR2 is SMNVEV. V and J lose 4 bases and 0 bases, and a span of 4 bases separates them. The CDR3, cysteine through phenylalanine, is 13 amino acids long. The kept DNA is CDR3 alone, 39 bases in frame from the first base. Donors formed part of the validation cohort, which comprised over a hundred subjects and was distinct from the first cohort of over 500 subjects. Libraries were prepared through the immunoSEQ multiplex PCR assay. In the authors' own workflow: A statistical classification framework was built for diagnosing cytomegalovirus status from the catalog of TCR beta chain sequences. The immuneACCESS repertoire file appears here via TCRdb, limited to in-frame rearrangements. These files lack a portion of the clones; in checked studies, under half of the deficit traces to unresolved V genes, and the cause of the others is not known. The D gene and trimming were derived from the DNA, and the V and J assignments and clone size from that table. The sample table holds 130,000 to 150,000 clones, of which approximately 91% were seen once. The ten top clones hold around 0.7% of the sample.

A remark on this clone: Its cognate antigen has yet to be identified. Base qualities are not recorded, but no much larger clone differs from it by a single base.

What the research found in general, with its limitations: A few of the identified cytomegalovirus-associated TCR beta chains were confirmed in vitro to be specific for cytomegalovirus antigens. Subsequent analysis determined that TCRs grouped into clusters in the first cohort also showed a tendency toward co-occurrence across the 120 or so validation repertoires, and 94% of cluster scores exceeded 0. The authors suggested that the approach could potentially be generalized to other disease states and immunological phenotypes. Most TCR sequences were observed very rarely across donors, whereas some public TCRs were present in many individuals. Cytomegalovirus status was reported to be diagnosed by the classifier with high specificity and sensitivity in both the original and validation cohorts. The validation cohort had no HLA typing available for a later analysis, so co-occurrence within that cohort was assessed over all 130 or so repertoires. The study gave a list of about 150 TCR beta chains associated with cytomegalovirus.

The chain was built from TRBV27 and TRBJ1-5, with no reliable assignment of the D segment. The sequence was collected from a man aged 18 to 35 in good health and CMV-seronegative. Sequencing was performed on PBMCs. The CDR3 protein: CASSSNSNQPQHF. The DNA sequence is TGTGCCAGCAGTTCCAATAGCAATCAGCCCCAGCATTTT.